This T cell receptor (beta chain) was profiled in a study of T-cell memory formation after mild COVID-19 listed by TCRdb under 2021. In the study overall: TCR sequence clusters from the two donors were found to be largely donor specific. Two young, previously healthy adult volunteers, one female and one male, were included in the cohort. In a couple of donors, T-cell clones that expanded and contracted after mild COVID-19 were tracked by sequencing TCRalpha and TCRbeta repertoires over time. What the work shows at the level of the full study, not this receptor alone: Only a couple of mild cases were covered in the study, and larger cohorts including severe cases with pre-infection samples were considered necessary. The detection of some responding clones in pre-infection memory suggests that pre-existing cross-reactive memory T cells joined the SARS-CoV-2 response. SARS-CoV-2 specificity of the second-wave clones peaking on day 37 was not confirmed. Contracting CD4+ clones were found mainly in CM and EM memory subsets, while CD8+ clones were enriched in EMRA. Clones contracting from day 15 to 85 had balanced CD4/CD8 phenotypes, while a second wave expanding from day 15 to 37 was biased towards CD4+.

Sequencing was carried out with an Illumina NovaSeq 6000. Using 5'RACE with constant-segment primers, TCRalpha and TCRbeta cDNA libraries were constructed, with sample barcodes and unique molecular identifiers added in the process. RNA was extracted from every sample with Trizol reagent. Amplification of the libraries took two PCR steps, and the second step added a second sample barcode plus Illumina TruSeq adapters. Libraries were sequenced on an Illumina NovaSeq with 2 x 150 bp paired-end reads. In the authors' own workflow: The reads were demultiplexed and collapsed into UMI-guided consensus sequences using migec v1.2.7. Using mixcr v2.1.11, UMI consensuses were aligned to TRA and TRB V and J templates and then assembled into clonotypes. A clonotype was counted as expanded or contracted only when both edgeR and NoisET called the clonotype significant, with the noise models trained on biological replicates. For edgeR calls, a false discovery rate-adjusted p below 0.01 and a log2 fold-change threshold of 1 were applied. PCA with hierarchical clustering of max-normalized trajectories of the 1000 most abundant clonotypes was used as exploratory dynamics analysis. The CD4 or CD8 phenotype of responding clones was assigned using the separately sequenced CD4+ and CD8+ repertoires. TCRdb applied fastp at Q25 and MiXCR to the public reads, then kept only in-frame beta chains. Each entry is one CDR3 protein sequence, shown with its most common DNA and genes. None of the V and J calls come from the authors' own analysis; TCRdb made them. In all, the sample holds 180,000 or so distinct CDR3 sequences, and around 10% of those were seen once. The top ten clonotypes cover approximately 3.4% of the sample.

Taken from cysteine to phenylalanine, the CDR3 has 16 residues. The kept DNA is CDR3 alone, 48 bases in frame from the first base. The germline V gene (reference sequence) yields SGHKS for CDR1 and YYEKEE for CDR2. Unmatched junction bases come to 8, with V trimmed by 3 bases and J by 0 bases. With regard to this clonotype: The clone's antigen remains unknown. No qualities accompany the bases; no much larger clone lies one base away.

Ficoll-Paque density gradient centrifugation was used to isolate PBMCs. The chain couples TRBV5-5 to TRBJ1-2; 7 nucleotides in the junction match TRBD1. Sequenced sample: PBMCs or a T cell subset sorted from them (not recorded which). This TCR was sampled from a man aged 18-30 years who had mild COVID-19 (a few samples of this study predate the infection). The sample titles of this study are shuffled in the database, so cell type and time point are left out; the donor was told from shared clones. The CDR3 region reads CASSSGQAAPNYGYTF. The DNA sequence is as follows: TGTGCCAGCAGCTCCGGACAGGCTGCACCTAACTATGGCTACACCTTC.